Listed here are 26 T cell receptor beta chains from one sample, sequenced in a study of tumor-infiltrating lymphocytes in primary liver carcinoma. TCR beta cDNA came from roughly 450 ng total RNA, primed with a constant-region primer. It was through three nested multiplex PCR rounds of slightly modified ARM-PCR that TCR beta libraries arose. The first two PCR rounds used TRBV1-TRBV30 forward primers with a C-beta reverse primer, about 10 cycles each. A single record per CDR3 protein comes from TCRdb applying MiXCR to the multiplex PCR reads. The sample contains 300,000 to 400,000 distinct CDR3 sequences, about 61% of which appear only once. For blood RNA, unsorted whole blood served as the source, and germline DNA was extracted too. Material for sequencing was peripheral blood. The receptors originated from a man aged 35-49 years with primary liver carcinoma and hepatitis B virus infection.

The chain recombines TRBV11-2 with TRBJ2-2, with unresolved D. Germline values: CDR1 SGHAT, CDR2 FQNNGV. The CDR3 runs 13 residues. V lost 9 bases and J lost 4, with 12 bases in between. The CDR3 loop reads CARLTESTGELFF. The CDR3 region has the DNA TGTGCCAGGCTTACAGAGTCCACCGGGGAGCTGTTTTTT.

The gene calls are TRBV7-9 and TRBJ2-3; 8 positions match TRBD2. Trimming at V came to 10 bases and at J to 2 bases, leaving 14 bases not matched to a gene. The germline gives CDR1 SEHNR, CDR2 FQNEAQ (reference sequence). The CDR3 totals 16 residues. CDR3 in amino acids: CATSLGLSGDTDTQYF. In DNA form, the CDR3 reads TGTGCCACCTCGCTGGGACTTAGCGGGGACACAGATACGCAGTATTTT.

The chain couples TRBV5-1 to TRBJ2-1; D is perhaps TRBD2 (5 bases). With 5 bases removed from V and 2 bases from J, the gap between germline ends came to 14 bases. There are 15 residues in the CDR3. The V gene's germline CDR1 is SGHRS and CDR2 YFSETQ. This CDR3 reads CASRPQRLAYNEQFF. CDR3 nucleotide sequence: TGCGCCAGCAGGCCTCAGCGGCTTGCCTACAATGAGCAGTTCTTC.

The genes are TRBV5-4 and TRBJ2-1; D might be TRBD1 (6 bases). The germline V and J ends were trimmed by 6 bases and 6 bases, with 10 bases remaining between them. CDR3 length: 12 amino acids. CDR1 and CDR2 from the germline V gene are SGHNT and YYREEE (reference sequence). CDR3 nucleotide sequence: TGTGCCAGCAACGTGGACAGCAATGAGCAGTTCTTC. Protein: CASNVDSNEQFF. Complete variable domain (other parts from reference TRBV5-4 and TRBJ2-1): ETGVTQSPTHLIKTRGQQVTLRCSSQSGHNTVSWYQQALGQGPQFIFQYYREEENGRGNFPPRFSGLQFPNYSSELNVNALELDDSALYLCASNVDSNEQFFGPGTRLTVL.

With respect to this clonotype: This CDR3 fails to terminate in the conserved phenylalanine or tryptophan, so it likely reflects a read error. The chain has TRBV18 and TRBJ2-5; D uncertain. Germline lookup yields CDR1 KGHSH and CDR2 LQKENI. Trimming took 4 bases from V and 2 from J, leaving 5 bases between them. The CDR3 contains 12 residues. CDR3 loop: CASSRQQETQYL. For the CDR3, the DNA is TGTGCCAGCTCACGGCAGCAAGAGACCCAGTACCTC.

Concerning this clonotype itself: Relative to the germline gene, one junction end is altered; a read error may explain this. The rearrangement uses TRBV7-9 and TRBJ2-1, with D tentatively TRBD1 (7 bases). The CDR3 length is 13 residues. Germline V lookup: CDR1 SEHNR, CDR2 FQNEAQ (reference sequence). The CDR3 DNA reads TGTGCCAGCTGCTTAGCGCGGGAACAGGGGAAGTTCTTC. It codes for CASCLAREQGKFF.

The V and J genes are TRBV7-9 and TRBJ1-5; D possibly corresponds to TRBD1 (5 bases). V dropped 1 base and J dropped 9 bases, with 10 bases sitting between them. Germline V gene data show CDR1 as SEHNR and CDR2 as FQNEAQ (reference sequence). This CDR3 is 13 amino acids long. CDR3 in DNA: TGTGCCAGCAGCTTAGGGGCAGGGTGGCCCCAGCATTTT. Translating it yields CASSLGAGWPQHF.

In regard to this clonotype: Likely a read error: the CDR3 ends without its conserved phenylalanine or tryptophan. The chain links TRBV6-5 to TRBJ1-1, with TRBD1 matching 7 bases. Germline V gene lookup returns CDR1 MNHEY and CDR2 SVGAGI. The CDR3 runs 18 residues. Trimming removed 0 bases from V and 4 bases from J; junction bases left unmatched: 14. CDR3 DNA sequence: TGTGCCAGCAGTTACTCGAAAAGAAGGGGGCTCGGGAGCACTGAAGCTTTCTTA. Its translation is CASSYSKRRGLGSTEAFL.

The V call is TRBV7-9, the J call TRBJ2-1; 8 nucleotides line up with TRBD2. V lost 4 bases, J lost 6 bases, and 5 bases stayed unmatched. CDR1 and CDR2 from the germline V gene are SEHNR and FQNEAQ (reference sequence). This CDR3 has 14 residues. The CDR3 nucleotides read TGTGCCAGCAGCTCTAGCGGGCAGGCCAATGAGCAGTTCTTC. Amino acids: CASSSSGQANEQFF.

This clonotype is a singleton in its sample. Compared with germline, one end of the junction differs, possibly owing to a read error. The chain carries TRBV6-1 and TRBJ2-7; D is unclear. CDR3 length: 12 amino acids. CDR1 is MNHNS and CDR2 is SASEGT in the germline V gene. CDR3 coding DNA: TGTGCCAGCAGTGAAGCGCAGTCCGAGGAGTACTTC. Amino acids: CASSEAQSEEYF.

With respect to this clonotype: One end of the junction is discordant with germline, which a read error may explain. The chain has TRBV4-1 and TRBJ1-5; no clear D gene. Looked up from germline, CDR1 is MGHRA and CDR2 is YSYEKL. This CDR3 is built from 16 residues. The CDR3 spells CVSSQVGFADPQPQHF. DNA for the CDR3: TGCGTCAGCAGCCAAGTGGGGTTCGCCGATCCTCAGCCCCAGCATTTT.

A remark on this clonotype: One end of the junction fails to match germline, which may point to a read error. The chain recombines TRBV11-2 with TRBJ2-3; D ambiguous. This CDR3 has 15 amino acids. The germline V gene has CDR1 SGHAT and CDR2 FQNNGV. Written as DNA, the CDR3 is TGTGTCAGCAGCTTAGTAGGTGGTAGTACAGATACGCAGTATTTT. Translated, it gives CVSSLVGGSTDTQYF.

The table lists this clonotype with many counts. V gene TRBV4-1 combines with J gene TRBJ2-6; possibly TRBD2 for D (5 bases). Deletions cut 1 base from V and 4 bases from J, with 14 bases between. The CDR3 extends over 17 amino acids. Germline V gene sequence: CDR1 MGHRA, CDR2 YSYEKL. Written as DNA, the CDR3 is TGCGCCAGCAGCCAAGTTGCGGGTGGAGTCGGGGCCAACGTCCTGACTTTC. It specifies CASSQVAGGVGANVLTF.

This clonotype was seen at least ten times. CDR3 protein: CSVRDYEQYF. In DNA form, the CDR3 reads TGCAGCGTCCGTGACTACGAGCAGTACTTC. This chain links TRBV29-1 with TRBJ2-7; D remains ambiguous. Looked up from germline, CDR1 is SQVTM and CDR2 is ANQGSEA. V was shortened by 6 bases and J by 3 bases, with 6 bases between the two germline ends. CDR3 length: 10 residues.

Only one count was recorded for this clonotype. A much larger clone lies a single base off, so this may be a read error. CDR3 nucleotides: TGTGCCAGCACGCACGGCCCCTGGGTCCCAGATACGCAGTATTTT. As protein: CASTHGPWVPDTQYF. The V gene is TRBV12-3 or TRBV12-4, the J gene TRBJ2-3; D remains unclear. CDR3 length: 15 amino acids. V was shortened by 7 bases and J by 4 bases, with 18 bases between the two germline ends.

In regard to this clonotype: The CDR3 ends on some other residue instead of the conserved phenylalanine or tryptophan, so this is likely a read error. The DNA is left out, because the CDR3 cannot be placed on it with certainty; the CDR3 is given as TCRdb lists it. This chain connects TRBV28 to TRBJ2-2; the table's D call, TRBD1, was not checked against the DNA. Counting both end residues, the CDR3 totals 17 amino acids. CDR1 is MDHEN, CDR2 SYDVKM, per germline. The CDR3 sequence: CASSLLGGHQITGELFL.

With respect to this clonotype: With a much larger clone just one base away, this may be a read error. This chain uses TRBV11-2 with TRBJ2-7; D remains ambiguous. Deletions cut 2 bases from V and 3 bases from J, with 8 bases between. This CDR3 is 13 amino acids long. Germline values: CDR1 SGHAT, CDR2 FQNNGV. CDR3 loop: CASSLNSLYEQYF. CDR3 DNA: TGTGCCAGCAGCTTAAACAGCCTCTACGAGCAGTACTTC.

By sample share, this clonotype is medium-sized. The rearrangement links TRBV29-1 to TRBJ2-1, with TRBD2 as a possible D gene (5 bases). V was trimmed by 7 bases and J by 4 bases, leaving 14 bases between them. This CDR3 region has 13 residues. CDR1 and CDR2 from the germline V gene are SQVTM and ANQGSEA. The CDR3 sequence is CSAAPDYYNEQFF. For the CDR3, the DNA is TGCAGCGCCGCGCCTGACTATTACAATGAGCAGTTCTTC.

On this clonotype: Just one base apart from a much larger clone, this may be a read error. V usage is TRBV5-1 and J usage is TRBJ2-1; 10 positions match TRBD1. CDR1 is SGHRS, CDR2 YFSETQ, per germline. This CDR3 spans 15 amino acids. This chain's CDR3 is CTSSPGQGRVSEQFF. The CDR3 DNA reads TGCACCAGCAGCCCGGGACAGGGGAGGGTTAGTGAGCAGTTCTTC.

The table lists this clonotype with a count of one. The chain combines TRBV4-3 with TRBJ2-2; tentatively, D is TRBD1 or TRBD2 (5 bases each). This CDR3 is built from 17 residues. V was clipped by 3 bases and J by 6 bases, with 20 bases between them. The germline gives CDR1 LGHNA, CDR2 YSLEER. The CDR3 sequence is CASSQIFGTGYAGELFF. CDR3 coding DNA: TGCGCCAGCAGCCAGATCTTCGGGACCGGGTACGCCGGGGAGCTGTTTTTT.

This clonotype was seen ten or more times. The chain has TRBV6-5 and TRBJ2-1; 10 nucleotides align to TRBD2. V lost 2 bases, J lost 0 bases, and 1 base stayed unmatched. This CDR3 has 16 amino acids. CDR1 is MNHEY, CDR2 SVGAGI, per germline. The CDR3 DNA sequence: TGTGCCAGCAGTTACGCTAGCGGGAGCTCCTACAATGAGCAGTTCTTC. This gives the protein CASSYASGSSYNEQFF.

This chain links TRBV11-3 with TRBJ1-1; D remains unclear. Germline CDR1 is SGHNT and CDR2 is YENEEA. Trimming pared 10 bases from V and 2 bases from J, leaving 11 bases between. This CDR3 is built from 12 residues. CDR3 amino acids: CANREGNTEAFF. In DNA, the CDR3 is TGTGCCAATAGAGAGGGAAACACTGAAGCTTTCTTT. Together with reference TRBV11-3 and TRBJ1-1, the CDR3 gives the full variable domain: EAGVVQSPRYKIIEKKQPVAFWCNPISGHNTLYWYLQNLGQGPELLIRYENEEAVDDSQLPKDRFSAERLKGVDSTLKIQPAELGDSAVYLCANREGNTEAFFGQGTRLTVV.

Comments on this clonotype: The limits of the CDR3 on the DNA are not certain, so only TCRdb's listed CDR3 is given. The J gene is TRBJ1-4, the V gene TRBV29-1; the D call of TRBD1 is as the table states it, not checked on the DNA. CDR1 is SQVTM, CDR2 ANQGSEA, per germline. Both ends counted, the CDR3 spans 15 residues. This CDR3 reads CSVGGGTGVNEKPLF.

This clonotype was seen more than once but under ten times. The chain carries TRBV5-1 and TRBJ2-2; TRBD2 matches 15 bases. CDR1 is SGHRS and CDR2 is YFSETQ in the germline V gene. CDR3 length equals 19 residues. After removal of 4 bases from V and 7 bases from J, the junction contained 14 bases not matched to a gene. CDR3 sequence (DNA): TGCGCCAGCAGCAGTCCGGGACTAGCGGGAGGAAGCTTCGGCGGGGAGCTGTTTTTT. Protein: CASSSPGLAGGSFGGELFF.

The CDR3: CASSQGPVRDREGGTQYF. The DNA for the CDR3 is TGTGCCAGCAGTCAAGGCCCCGTTCGGGACAGGGAGGGGGGTACGCAGTATTTT. This chain joins TRBV7-9 and TRBJ2-3, with 9 nucleotides matching TRBD1. Germline V gene lookup returns CDR1 SEHNR and CDR2 FQNEAQ (reference sequence). The CDR3 is made up of 18 amino acids. Trimming at V came to 6 bases and at J to 8 bases, leaving 21 bases not matched to a gene. Together with reference TRBV7-9 and TRBJ2-3, the CDR3 gives the full variable domain: DTGVSQNPRHKITKRGQNVTFRCDPISEHNRLYWYRQTLGQGPEFLTYFQNEAQLEKSRLLSDRFSAERPKGSFSTLEIQRTEQGDSAMYLCASSQGPVRDREGGTQYFGPGTRLTVL.

The chain combines TRBV7-9 with TRBJ2-6; weak D call: TRBD1 (6 bases). This CDR3 spans 22 amino acids. Germline V gene lookup returns CDR1 SEHNR and CDR2 FQNEAQ (reference sequence). The V end lost 5 bases, the J end lost 0 bases, and 29 bases lay between the germline ends. The CDR3 protein is CASSKEGSDRSRYPSGANVLTF. The CDR3 nucleotides are TGTGCCAGCAGCAAAGAGGGCAGTGACAGGAGCCGGTATCCCTCTGGGGCCAACGTCCTGACTTTC. The whole variable domain, filled in from reference TRBV7-9 and TRBJ2-6, reads DTGVSQNPRHKITKRGQNVTFRCDPISEHNRLYWYRQTLGQGPEFLTYFQNEAQLEKSRLLSDRFSAERPKGSFSTLEIQRTEQGDSAMYLCASSKEGSDRSRYPSGANVLTFGAGSRLTVL.